The next 9 T cell receptor beta chains were all read from a single sample in a study of blood T cell repertoires in COVID-19. Clones were read by immunoSEQ multiplex PCR, and TCRdb kept only the in-frame ones, dropping some. The sample includes about 260,000 clones, under 95% of them seen just once. Material: PBMCs or T cells enriched from blood (not recorded which). These receptors all come from a man aged 35 to 55 who had been exposed to COVID-19.

V usage is TRBV3-1 (or the pseudogene TRBV3-2) and J usage is TRBJ1-5; D uncertain. Germline V lookup: CDR1 LGHDT, CDR2 YNNKEL (reference sequence). Trimming removed 5 bases from V and 1 base from J, with 15 bases in between. CDR3 size: 16 residues. The CDR3 bases are TGTGCCAGCAGCGGAGGCTTGCGAAGAAGCAATCAGCCCCAGCATTTT. Translated: CASSGGLRRSNQPQHF.

This chain links TRBV5-4 with TRBJ2-1; D gene unclear. The CDR3 loop spans 15 amino acids. V lost 0 bases and J lost 5, with 12 bases in between. Germline loops: CDR1 SGHNT, CDR2 YYREEE (reference sequence). The CDR3 region has the DNA TGTGCCAGCAGCTTGGCAGGTGGGTCGAACAATGAGCAGTTCTTC. Amino acids: CASSLAGGSNNEQFF.

This sequence joins TRBV7-2 and TRBJ2-1; 9 bases are shared with TRBD2. The CDR3 consists of 15 residues. Germline V gene lookup returns CDR1 SGHTA and CDR2 FQGNSA. After removal of 1 base from V and 7 bases from J, the junction contained 5 bases not matched to a gene. The CDR3 loop reads CASSLEGLAGNEQFF. In DNA form, the CDR3 reads TGTGCCAGCAGCTTAGAGGGACTAGCCGGAAATGAGCAGTTCTTC.

V usage is TRBV7-9 and J usage is TRBJ2-3; 8 nucleotides align to TRBD2. Germline CDR1 SEHNR, CDR2 FQNEAQ (reference sequence). This CDR3 is 15 amino acids long. The trim removed 3 bases at V and 2 bases at J, leaving 4 bases unmatched. The CDR3 reads CASSLSGRFTDTQYF. The CDR3 DNA reads TGTGCCAGCAGCTTGAGCGGGAGATTCACAGATACGCAGTATTTT.

This chain links TRBV12-3 or TRBV12-4 with TRBJ2-3, with a possible D match to TRBD1 (5 bases). CDR3 size: 13 residues. V lost 3 bases to trimming and J lost 3 bases, with 7 bases between them. The CDR3 reads CASSFKGTDTQYF. CDR3 nucleotide sequence: TGTGCCAGCAGTTTCAAGGGGACAGATACGCAGTATTTT.

This chain connects TRBV7-2 to TRBJ1-1, with 9 bases identical to TRBD1. Germline V gene lookup returns CDR1 SGHTA and CDR2 FQGNSA. The V segment lost 6 bases and the J segment 7 bases; nucleotides outside the gene matches: 6. This CDR3 spans 13 amino acids. CDR3 sequence reads: CASSYRGQGEAFF. As DNA, the CDR3 is TGTGCCAGCAGTTACAGGGGGCAAGGTGAAGCTTTCTTT.

The chain couples TRBV28 to TRBJ2-2; D not certain. Trimming removed 4 bases from V and 8 bases from J, with 14 bases in between. This CDR3 contains 14 residues. The germline gives CDR1 MDHEN, CDR2 SYDVKM. In nucleotides, the CDR3 is TGTGCCAGCAGTTCGCAGCCGCCCGGGGGGGAGCTGTTTTTT. It specifies CASSSQPPGGELFF.

The rearrangement uses TRBV5-1 and TRBJ2-7, with 7 bases lining up with TRBD2. CDR3 size: 16 residues. V lost 0 bases, J lost 5 bases, and 11 bases stayed unmatched. Germline lookup yields CDR1 SGHRS and CDR2 YFSETQ. CDR3 sequence: CASSLGSAGVVNEQYF. In nucleotides, the CDR3 is TGCGCCAGCAGCTTGGGGTCCGCGGGAGTGGTTAACGAGCAGTACTTC. The whole variable domain, remainder taken from reference TRBV5-1 and TRBJ2-7, is KAGVTQTPRYLIKTRGQQVTLSCSPISGHRSVSWYQQTPGQGLQFLFEYFSETQRNKGNFPGRFSGRQFSNSRSEMNVSTLELGDSALYLCASSLGSAGVVNEQYFGPGTRLTVT.

The chain uses TRBV7-9 and TRBJ2-1; TRBD1 matches 8 bases. Germline V gene sequence: CDR1 SEHNR, CDR2 FQNEAQ (reference sequence). Unmatched junction bases numbered 5, after V lost 5 bases and J lost 2 bases. The CDR3 length is 15 residues. CDR3 coding DNA: TGTGCCAGCAGCCACCGGGACAGGACCTACAATGAGCAGTTCTTC. This encodes CASSHRDRTYNEQFF.